Listed below are T cell receptor beta chains from one sample, sequenced in a study of shared clonotypes between healthy human individuals. The table came from immunoSEQ multiplex PCR; TCRdb's copy has only in-frame clones and leaves some out. The sample shows about 700,000 clones, roughly 70% of them seen only once. The sequenced sample was memory CD4+ T cells sorted from blood. These receptor sequences come from a woman between 25 and 40 years old in good health. Each CDR3 is given with its conserved first and last residue. Each record gives: clone size, D gene, J gene, V gene, CDR3 DNA, CDR3 protein. The D gene is left open where the match is weak. Part of the rows lack a size; the others show once, few, many or a class for expanded clones.

>.|.|TRBJ1-2|TRBV19
TGTGCCAGTAGCGTTTTCGGACAGACAATCTATGGCTACACCTTC
CASSVFGQTIYGYTF
>.|.|TRBJ2-7|TRBV5-1
TGCGCCAGCACCGAAGGAGGGGGAATTGGCGAGCAGTACTTC
CASTEGGGIGEQYF
>.|.|TRBJ2-2|TRBV7-6
TGTGCCAGCAGCTCCAAACCCACAGGAGAGGTGTCGGCCGGGGAGCTGTTTTTT
CASSSKPTGEVSAGELFF
>.|.|TRBJ1-5|TRBV28
TGTGCCAGCAGTTTTACAGGTCTTCAGCCCCAGCATTTT
CASSFTGLQPQHF
>.|.|TRBJ2-2|TRBV7-9
TGTGCCAGCAGCTTCTGGGCAGGGATGAGTGGGGAGCTGTTTTTT
CASSFWAGMSGELFF
>.|.|TRBJ1-3|TRBV4-1
TGCGCCACCGGCGGGGGGACAAGTGGAAACACCATATATTTT
CATGGGTSGNTIYF
>.|.|TRBJ1-2|TRBV7-2
TGTGCCAGCAGCCCAGGGTTTTACTATGGCTACACCTTC
CASSPGFYYGYTF
>few|TRBD1|TRBJ2-5|TRBV28
TGTGCCAGCAGTTCACCGGGCAGGGGGCAAGAGACCCAGTACTTC
CASSSPGRGQETQYF
>.|TRBD2|TRBJ2-3|TRBV16
TGTGCCAGCAGCCACGGCGGGAGGGCCAGAGGCACAGATACGCAGTATTTT
CASSHGGRARGTDTQYF
>.|.|TRBJ1-4|TRBV5-1
TGCGCCAGCAGTTTATTACCGGCGACAGCCGCAACTAATGAAAAACTGTTTTTT
CASSLLPATAATNEKLFF
>few|.|TRBJ1-1|TRBV10-2
TGCGCCAGCAGTATTGGGGTGAACACTGAAGCTTTCTTT
CASSIGVNTEAFF
>.|.|TRBJ1-5|TRBV5-1
TGCGCCAGCAGCTTCGGGACCGAGGATCAGCCCCAGCATTTT
CASSFGTEDQPQHF
>few|.|TRBJ1-1|TRBV5-1
TGCGCCAGCAGGGGACAAGAGAACACTGAAGCTTTCTTT
CASRGQENTEAFF
>.|.|TRBJ2-7|TRBV13
TGTGCCAGCAGCTTTAACGCATTCGGCGAAAAGAAAACCAACGAGCAGTACTTC
CASSFNAFGEKKTNEQYF
>.|.|TRBJ1-5|TRBV28
TGTGCCAGCACCCCCGCCGATCAGCCCCAGCATTTT
CASTPADQPQHF
>many|.|TRBJ2-7|TRBV4-2
TGTGCCAGCAGCCAAGAGTTTAACTACGAGCAGTACTTC
CASSQEFNYEQYF
>.|TRBD2|TRBJ2-5|TRBV27
TGTGCCAGCAGTGGGACTATTCAAGAGACCCAGTACTTC
CASSGTIQETQYF
>.|.|TRBJ2-6|TRBV21-1
TGTGCCAGCAGCAAAGCCAGGGACCTGCATGGGGCCAACGTCCTGACTTTC
CASSKARDLHGANVLTF
>.|TRBD2|TRBJ2-7|TRBV7-2
TGTGCCAGCAGCCGACTAGCGGGAGGCACCTACGAGCAGTACTTC
CASSRLAGGTYEQYF
>few|TRBD2|TRBJ2-3|TRBV10-3
TGTGCCATCGGGGGGCGGGAGGTGGATACGCAGTATTTT
CAIGGREVDTQYF
>.|.|TRBJ2-1|TRBV11-3
TGTGCCAGCAGCCCTCAGGGAGATGAGCAGTTCTTC
CASSPQGDEQFF
>.|TRBD2|TRBJ2-5|TRBV4-1
TGCGCCAGCAGCCAAGCTGGGCTAGCGGTAGGGGAGACCCAGTACTTC
CASSQAGLAVGETQYF
>.|.|TRBJ1-1|TRBV6-1
TGTGCCAGTAGTGAATGGGGGGGGAACACTGAAGCTTTCTTT
CASSEWGGNTEAFF
>.|.|TRBJ2-7|TRBV19
TGTGCCAGTAGTATTGATGCATCATTTGACTACGAGCAGTACTTC
CASSIDASFDYEQYF
>.|TRBD1|TRBJ2-7|TRBV6-5
TGTGCCAGCAGTCCCGGGACAGCTTCCTACGAGCAGTACTTC
CASSPGTASYEQYF
>.|TRBD2|TRBJ2-7|TRBV19
TGTGCCAGTAGTTCCCAGGGCGGGAGAGCTTACGAGCAGTACTTC
CASSSQGGRAYEQYF
>few|.|TRBJ2-2|TRBV9
TGTGCCAGCAGCCCGTACTCGGGGGAGCTGTTTTTT
CASSPYSGELFF
>.|.|TRBJ1-4|TRBV10-3
TGTGCCATCAGTGATCTCCGGGACGAGGCTAATGAAAAACTGTTTTTT
CAISDLRDEANEKLFF
>.|TRBD1|TRBJ2-7|TRBV2
TGTGCCAGCAGTCGGTCACTACAGGGGGTCTTAATCGAGCAGTACTTC
CASSRSLQGVLIEQYF
>many|.|TRBJ1-1|TRBV11-2
TGTGCCAGCAGCTATCCCCCTCGGGGCAGGGGAGGCACTGAAGCTTTCTTT
CASSYPPRGRGGTEAFF
>once|TRBD1|TRBJ2-2|TRBV7-2
TGTGCCAGCAGCCAGCGACAGGGGTCCGGGGAGCTGTTTTTT
CASSQRQGSGELFF
>.|.|TRBJ2-5|TRBV6-1
TGTGCCTCCTCGTACCGGACTCAAGAGACCCAGTACTTC
CASSYRTQETQYF
>.|TRBD2|TRBJ2-3|TRBV5-6
TGTGCCAGCAGCTTTAGCGGGAGGCGGAGCACAGATACGCAGTATTTT
CASSFSGRRSTDTQYF
>.|.|TRBJ1-4|TRBV6-1
TGTGCCAGCAGTGAAGCCAACAGGGATGAAAAACTGTTTTTT
CASSEANRDEKLFF
>.|.|TRBJ2-3|TRBV6-1
TGTGCCAGCAGTGATCACCCAGGAGCGGGACAAAGCACAGATACGCAGTATTTT
CASSDHPGAGQSTDTQYF
>.|.|TRBJ2-1|TRBV28
TGTGCCAGCAGTTTAACCTATGAGCAGTTCTTC
CASSLTYEQFF
>.|TRBD1|TRBJ1-1|TRBV19
TGTGCCAGTAGTGAAACAGGGGCTGAAGCTTTCTTT
CASSETGAEAFF
>.|.|TRBJ2-3|TRBV28
TGTGCCATGGGTGGTACCGTTCAGGCAGATACGCAGTATTTT
CAMGGTVQADTQYF
>.|.|TRBJ2-7|TRBV7-9
TGTGCCAGCAGTCGTGGTGGGCCCTACGAGCAGTACTTC
CASSRGGPYEQYF
>once|.|TRBJ2-3|TRBV1
TGCACCAGCAGCCAAGTTGCCCCACGCGCGGAGTGCACAGATACGCAGTATTTT
CTSSQVAPRAECTDTQYF
>.|.|TRBJ1-2|TRBV28
TGTGCCAGCAGTTTGTCCCGGGCCGGGTTCGTTGGCTACACCTTC
CASSLSRAGFVGYTF
>.|TRBD1|TRBJ1-2|TRBV29-1
TGCAGCGTGGGGGACAGGGGGCTTGCTGAAAACACCTTC
CSVGDRGLAENTF
>.|.|TRBJ2-5|TRBV5-1
TGCGCCAGCAGCTTGGGGGTGGGAGCAGAGACCCAGTACTTC
CASSLGVGAETQYF
>once|TRBD1|TRBJ1-6|TRBV5-1
TGCGCCAGCAGCCGGACAGGGGGCGAAAATTCACCCCTCCACTTT
CASSRTGGENSPLHF
>.|.|TRBJ2-5|TRBV6-1
TGTGCCACCCAAGGGACTGCGCAGCAGGGGACCCAGTACTTC
CATQGTAQQGTQYF
>.|TRBD2|TRBJ2-7|TRBV7-9
TGTGCCAGCAGCTTGCGACTAGCGGGAGCCGATGAGCAGTACTTC
CASSLRLAGADEQYF
>.|.|TRBJ2-7|TRBV6-6
TGTGCCAGCAGTTACCCATGGCCAGACTACGAGCAGTACTTC
CASSYPWPDYEQYF
>.|TRBD1|TRBJ1-5|TRBV19
TGTGCCAGTAGTAGCAAGACAGGGGGCGAGTTTCAGCCCCAGCATTTT
CASSSKTGGEFQPQHF
>.|TRBD2|TRBJ2-7|TRBV27
TGTGCCAGCAGTCATCGACTAGCGGAGTCCTACGAGCAGTACTTC
CASSHRLAESYEQYF
>.|TRBD1|TRBJ2-2|TRBV2
TGTGCCACCTCCCGGGACAGGGGAGTCGGCACCGGGGAGCTGTTTTTT
CATSRDRGVGTGELFF
>.|TRBD2|TRBJ2-1|TRBV5-6
TGTGCCAGCAGCAGACGCCTAGCGGGGGTCTCCTACAATGAGCAGTTCTTC
CASSRRLAGVSYNEQFF
>once|.|TRBJ2-5|TRBV27
TGTGCCAGCAGTCAACGACCGAACCCCCAAGAGACCCAGTACTTC
CASSQRPNPQETQYF
>many|.|TRBJ2-7|TRBV19
TGTGCCAGTAGGTCCGGGAGAAGCAACGAGCAGTACTTC
CASRSGRSNEQYF